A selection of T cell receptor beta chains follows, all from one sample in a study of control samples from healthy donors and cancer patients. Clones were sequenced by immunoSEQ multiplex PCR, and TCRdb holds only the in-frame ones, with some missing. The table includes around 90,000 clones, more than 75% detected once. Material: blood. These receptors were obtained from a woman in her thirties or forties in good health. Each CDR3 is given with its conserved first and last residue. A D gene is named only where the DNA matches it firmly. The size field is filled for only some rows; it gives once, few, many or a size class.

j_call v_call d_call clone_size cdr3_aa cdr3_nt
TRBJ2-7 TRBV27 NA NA CASSLGQGLKQYF TGTGCCAGCAGCCTCGGACAGGGACTAAAGCAGTACTTC
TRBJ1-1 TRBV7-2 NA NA CASNQGGQDTEAFF TGTGCCAGCAACCAAGGGGGGCAGGACACTGAAGCTTTCTTT
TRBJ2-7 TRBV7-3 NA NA CASSLDTMAEQYF TGTGCCAGCAGCTTGGACACCATGGCCGAGCAGTACTTC
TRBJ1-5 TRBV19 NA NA CASSMDRDQPQHF TGTGCCAGTAGTATGGATAGAGATCAGCCCCAGCATTTT
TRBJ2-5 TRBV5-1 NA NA CASSLVRETQYF TGCGCCAGCAGCTTGGTCCGGGAGACCCAGTACTTC
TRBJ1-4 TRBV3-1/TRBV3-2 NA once CASSLGVEKLFF TGTGCCAGCAGCCTTGGGGTTGAAAAACTGTTTTTT
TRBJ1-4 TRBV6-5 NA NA CASSSMPTNEKLFF TGTGCCAGCAGCTCTATGCCAACTAATGAAAAACTGTTTTTT
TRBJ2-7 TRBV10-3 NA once CAISEGRSSYEQYF TGTGCCATCAGTGAGGGACGGAGCTCCTACGAGCAGTACTTC
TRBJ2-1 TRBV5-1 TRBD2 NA CASSPKIGGEAEQFF TGCGCCAGCAGCCCCAAAATCGGGGGGGAGGCTGAGCAGTTCTTC
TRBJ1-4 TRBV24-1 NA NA CATSEPRDTTNEKLFF TGTGCCACCAGTGAACCGAGGGACACAACTAATGAAAAACTGTTTTTT
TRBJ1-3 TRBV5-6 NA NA CASSLGLPGNTIYF TGTGCCAGCAGCTTGGGGCTCCCGGGAAACACCATATATTTT
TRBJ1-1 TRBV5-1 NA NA CASRPTPGNTEAFF TGCGCCAGCAGACCAACGCCAGGAAACACTGAAGCTTTCTTT
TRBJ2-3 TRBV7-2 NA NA CASSLGGVRDTQYF TGTGCCAGCAGCTTAGGGGGCGTCCGAGATACGCAGTATTTT
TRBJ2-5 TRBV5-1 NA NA CASSLDGGRKTQYF TGCGCCAGCAGCTTGGATGGGGGGCGGAAGACCCAGTACTTC
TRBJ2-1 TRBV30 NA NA CAWSAYNEQFF TGTGCCTGGAGCGCCTACAATGAGCAGTTCTTC
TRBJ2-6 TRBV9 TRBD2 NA CASSSRLAGHSSGANVLTF TGTGCCAGCAGCTCCAGGCTAGCGGGGCATAGCTCTGGGGCCAACGTCCTGACTTTC
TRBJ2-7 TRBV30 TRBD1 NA CAWSQSRTGSSYEQYF TGTGCCTGGTCGCAGAGCCGGACAGGGAGCTCCTACGAGCAGTACTTC
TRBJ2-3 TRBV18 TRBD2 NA CASSPPLGGGATDTQYF TGTGCCAGCTCACCACCGCTAGGCGGGGGGGCGACAGATACGCAGTATTTT
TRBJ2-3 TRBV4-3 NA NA CASSQAGLYTDTQYF TGCGCCAGCAGCCAAGCAGGGCTCTACACAGATACGCAGTATTTT
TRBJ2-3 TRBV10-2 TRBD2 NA CASSEWLAGGTSTDTQYF TGCGCCAGCAGTGAGTGGTTAGCGGGGGGAACTAGCACAGATACGCAGTATTTT
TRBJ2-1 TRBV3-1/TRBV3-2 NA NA CASSQPHGPQEQFF TGTGCCAGCAGCCAACCCCACGGACCCCAGGAGCAGTTCTTC
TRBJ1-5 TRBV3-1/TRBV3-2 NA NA CASSQAAGNQPQHF TGTGCCAGCAGCCAAGCTGCGGGCAATCAGCCCCAGCATTTT
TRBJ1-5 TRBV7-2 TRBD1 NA CASSPGTGTNQPQHF TGTGCCAGCAGCCCCGGGACAGGGACCAATCAGCCCCAGCATTTT
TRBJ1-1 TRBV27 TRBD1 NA CASSLRGGWGSEAFF TGTGCCAGCAGTTTACGAGGGGGCTGGGGATCTGAAGCTTTCTTT
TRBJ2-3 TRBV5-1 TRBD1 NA CASSLWSGGRTDTQYF TGCGCCAGCAGCTTGTGGTCAGGGGGTCGCACAGATACGCAGTATTTT
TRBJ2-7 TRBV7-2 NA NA CASSLALTYEQYF TGTGCCAGCAGCTTAGCGCTGACCTACGAGCAGTACTTC
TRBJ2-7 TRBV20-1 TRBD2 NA CSASPGLDQSLTYEQYF TGCAGTGCTAGTCCCGGACTAGATCAGTCCCTAACCTACGAGCAGTACTTC
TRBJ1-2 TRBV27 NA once CASSSPRLEYGYTF TGTGCCAGCAGTTCCCCCCGACTAGAGTATGGCTACACCTTC
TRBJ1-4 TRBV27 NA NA CASSPSAGRSIEKLFF TGTGCCAGCAGCCCGTCCGCGGGACGTTCTATTGAAAAACTGTTTTTT
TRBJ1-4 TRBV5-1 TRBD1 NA CASSSGQGGEKLFF TGCGCCAGCAGCTCCGGACAGGGGGGCGAAAAACTGTTTTTT
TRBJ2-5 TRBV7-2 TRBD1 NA CASSLAGTGGWETQYF TGTGCCAGCAGCTTAGCAGGGACAGGGGGTTGGGAGACCCAGTACTTC
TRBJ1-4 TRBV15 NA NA CATSRDPGFFNEKLFF TGTGCCACCAGCAGAGATCCCGGTTTCTTTAATGAAAAACTGTTTTTT
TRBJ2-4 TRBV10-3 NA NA CAISQGGGGKNIQYF TGTGCCATCAGTCAAGGGGGAGGGGGCAAAAACATTCAGTACTTC
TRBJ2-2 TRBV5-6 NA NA CASSSHNTGELFF TGTGCCAGCAGCTCCCACAACACCGGGGAGCTGTTTTTT
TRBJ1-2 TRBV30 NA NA CAWEEGTTGVNYGYTF TGTGCCTGGGAGGAGGGAACCACTGGGGTTAACTATGGCTACACCTTC
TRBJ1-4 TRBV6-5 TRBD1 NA CASNTGGTDEKLFF TGTGCCAGCAACACAGGGGGCACGGATGAAAAACTGTTTTTT
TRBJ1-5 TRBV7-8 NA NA CASSSRGEGNQPQHF TGTGCCAGCAGCTCAAGGGGGGAAGGCAATCAGCCCCAGCATTTT
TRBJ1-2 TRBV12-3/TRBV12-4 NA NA CASSQNYGYTF TGTGCCAGCAGTCAAAACTATGGCTACACCTTC
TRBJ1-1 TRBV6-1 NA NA CASSDSSMVNTEAFF TGTGCCAGCAGTGATTCGTCGATGGTCAACACTGAAGCTTTCTTT
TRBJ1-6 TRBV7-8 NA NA CASSLARWDNSPLHF TGTGCCAGCAGCTTAGCGCGGTGGGATAATTCACCCCTCCACTTT
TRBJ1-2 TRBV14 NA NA CASSPSSRWYGYTF TGTGCCAGCAGCCCCTCCTCGAGATGGTATGGCTACACCTTC
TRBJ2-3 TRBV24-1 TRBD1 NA CATSDPWRQGATDTQYF TGTGCCACCAGTGACCCCTGGCGCCAGGGGGCCACAGATACGCAGTATTTT
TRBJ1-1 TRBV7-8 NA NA CASSLASWGRTEAFF TGTGCCAGCAGCTTAGCGTCTTGGGGGAGGACTGAAGCTTTCTTT
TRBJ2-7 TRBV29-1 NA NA CSVEGDKDAEQYF TGCAGCGTTGAAGGTGACAAGGACGCCGAGCAGTACTTC